A selection of T cell receptor beta chains follows, all from one sample in a study of early T cells in non-severe SARS-CoV-2 infection. TCRdb processed the 5' RACE reads anew with MiXCR; each CDR3 protein has one entry. This table has about 27,000 distinct CDR3 sequences, around 3% appearing once. Sequenced input: whole blood. The receptors come from an adult who was a healthcare worker with PCR-confirmed SARS-CoV-2 infection or an uninfected control (not recorded which). Each CDR3 is given with its conserved first and last residue. A D gene is named only where the DNA matches it firmly. Where a row states a size, it is once, few, many or the class of an expanded clone; other rows omit it.

CDR3 | DNA | J | D | size | V | length
CASSRGDTDTQYF | TGTGCCAGCAGTCGGGGGGACACAGATACGCAGTATTTT | TRBJ2-3 | TRBD2 | few | TRBV2 | 13
CASSYSTGEAGNTIYF | TGTGCCAGCAGTTACTCCACAGGGGAGGCTGGAAACACCATATATTTT | TRBJ1-3 | TRBD1 | many | TRBV6-6 | 16
CASSFGDRVSTDTQYF | TGTGCCAGCAGCTTCGGCGACAGGGTCAGCACAGATACGCAGTATTTT | TRBJ2-3 | TRBD1 | many | TRBV11-1 | 16
CASSSLSPRNNYGYTF | TGTGCCAGCAGCAGCTTGTCTCCCAGGAATAACTATGGCTACACCTTC | TRBJ1-2 | NA | many | TRBV6-6 | 16
CASSQVLTGVAFF | TGTGCCAGCAGCCAAGTACTGACAGGGGTCGCTTTCTTT | TRBJ1-1 | TRBD1 | many | TRBV14 | 13
CASYRGATDTQYF | TGTGCCAGCTACCGGGGGGCCACAGATACGCAGTATTTT | TRBJ2-3 | NA | many | TRBV6-1 | 13
CASSPRVGATNEKLFF | TGTGCCAGCAGCCCCCGGGTAGGGGCAACTAATGAAAAACTGTTTTTT | TRBJ1-4 | NA | many | TRBV7-8 | 16
CASSRRDGYTF | TGTGCCAGCAGCCGAAGAGATGGCTACACCTTC | TRBJ1-2 | NA | many | TRBV5-4 | 11
CASSVGSGQGSHEQFF | TGTGCCAGCAGTGTTGGCTCGGGACAGGGTTCCCATGAGCAGTTCTTC | TRBJ2-1 | TRBD1 | many | TRBV2 | 16
CASSRSPTGELFF | TGTGCCAGCAGCCGTTCTCCCACCGGGGAGCTGTTTTTT | TRBJ2-2 | NA | many | TRBV7-3 | 13
CASSRIQGIGPEAFF | TGTGCCAGCAGTCGTATACAGGGGATTGGGCCTGAAGCTTTCTTT | TRBJ1-1 | TRBD1 | few | TRBV12-3/TRBV12-4 | 15
CASGLEPGTGHEKLFF | TGTGCTAGTGGTTTGGAACCCGGGACGGGACATGAAAAACTGTTTTTT | TRBJ1-4 | NA | many | TRBV12-5 | 16
CASSDSYDSALDTEAFF | TGCGCCAGCAGTGACAGCTACGATTCGGCGTTGGACACTGAAGCTTTCTTT | TRBJ1-1 | NA | many | TRBV10-1 | 17
CASSRAAGNTIYF | TGTGCCAGCAGTAGGGCAGCTGGAAACACCATATATTTT | TRBJ1-3 | NA | many | TRBV28 | 13
CASSLEPGGSNSPLHF | TGTGCCAGCAGCTTAGAGCCAGGGGGCTCGAATTCACCCCTCCACTTT | TRBJ1-6 | TRBD1 | medium-sized | TRBV7-2 | 16
CASTETGSGELFF | TGTGCCAGCACGGAAACAGGGTCCGGGGAGCTGTTTTTT | TRBJ2-2 | NA | many | TRBV19 | 13
CASSSPGQPKAFF | TGTGCCAGCAGTTCTCCGGGACAGCCGAAAGCTTTCTTT | TRBJ1-1 | TRBD1 | many | TRBV6-2/TRBV6-3 | 13
CASSQEGASGSDTQYF | TGTGCCAGCAGCCAAGAGGGGGCTAGCGGTAGTGATACGCAGTATTTT | TRBJ2-3 | NA | many | TRBV4-2 | 16
CASSFEPNTEAFF | TGTGCCAGCAGCTTCGAGCCTAACACTGAAGCTTTCTTT | TRBJ1-1 | NA | many | TRBV7-3 | 13
CASSTPGHTDTQYF | TGCGCCAGCAGCACCCCGGGCCACACAGATACGCAGTATTTT | TRBJ2-3 | NA | many | TRBV5-1 | 14
CASSEAGLLAKNIQYF | TGTGCCAGCAGTGAAGCGGGTTTACTAGCCAAAAACATTCAGTACTTC | TRBJ2-4 | NA | many | TRBV6-1 | 16
CASSLLLAANTGELFF | TGTGCCAGCAGCTTACTACTAGCGGCTAACACCGGGGAGCTGTTTTTT | TRBJ2-2 | TRBD2 | many | TRBV7-2 | 16
CATSDLQGSSGRTDTQYF | TGTGCCACCAGTGATTTGCAAGGTTCGAGCGGACGCACAGATACGCAGTATTTT | TRBJ2-3 | NA | many | TRBV24-1 | 18
CASSRNQGGPYNEQFF | TGTGCCAGCAGCCGAAACCAGGGGGGGCCCTACAATGAGCAGTTCTTC | TRBJ2-1 | NA | many | TRBV12-3/TRBV12-4 | 16
CSARDHRGLGDTQYF | TGCAGTGCTAGAGATCACAGGGGGCTCGGAGATACGCAGTATTTT | TRBJ2-3 | TRBD1 | many | TRBV20-1 | 15
CASSELGAKPQHF | TGTGCCAGCAGTGAACTCGGAGCTAAGCCCCAGCATTTT | TRBJ1-5 | NA | many | TRBV2 | 13
CASSEQGARAPDTQYF | TGTGCCAGCAGCGAACAGGGGGCACGGGCCCCAGATACGCAGTATTTT | TRBJ2-3 | TRBD1 | many | TRBV12-3/TRBV12-4 | 16
CASSLWGQGRGSPLHF | TGTGCCAGCAGTTTATGGGGACAGGGAAGGGGTTCACCCCTCCACTTT | TRBJ1-6 | TRBD1 | many | TRBV27 | 16
CSARVGGRGYNEQFF | TGCAGTGCTAGAGTAGGAGGGCGGGGGTACAATGAGCAGTTCTTC | TRBJ2-1 | TRBD2 | many | TRBV20-1 | 15
CVSRRGTTGELFF | TGTGTCAGTAGACGGGGCACCACCGGGGAGCTGTTTTTT | TRBJ2-2 | NA | many | TRBV19 | 13
CASSRDRQGFMPQHF | TGTGCCAGCAGTCGGGACAGACAGGGATTCATGCCCCAGCATTTT | TRBJ1-5 | TRBD1 | many | TRBV6-5 | 15
CASRGGTKTYNEQFF | TGTGCCAGCCGTGGCGGGACAAAGACCTACAATGAGCAGTTCTTC | TRBJ2-1 | NA | many | TRBV6-5 | 15
CSAQQMNYGYTF | TGCAGTGCTCAACAAATGAACTATGGCTACACCTTC | TRBJ1-2 | NA | many | TRBV20-1 | 12
CASSTGTSGGATDTQYF | TGTGCCAGCAGCACCGGGACTAGCGGGGGGGCTACAGATACGCAGTATTTT | TRBJ2-3 | TRBD2 | many | TRBV9 | 17
CASSPPGQTTNEAFF | TGTGCCAGCAGCCCGCCGGGACAGACTACGAATGAAGCTTTCTTT | TRBJ1-1 | TRBD1 | many | TRBV7-9 | 15
CASRKRTGENSPLHF | TGTGCCAGCAGGAAACGGACAGGGGAAAATTCACCCCTCCACTTT | TRBJ1-6 | TRBD1 | many | TRBV27 | 15
CSANSDRHTEAFF | TGCAGTGCTAATTCCGACAGGCACACTGAAGCTTTCTTT | TRBJ1-1 | NA | many | TRBV20-1 | 13
CASSLGSSGGAAEQFF | TGCGCCAGCAGCTTGGGTAGTAGCGGGGGGGCGGCTGAGCAGTTCTTC | TRBJ2-1 | TRBD2 | many | TRBV5-1 | 16
CASSLGQHQETQYF | TGTGCCAGCAGCTTAGGGCAACACCAAGAGACCCAGTACTTC | TRBJ2-5 | NA | many | TRBV11-2 | 14
CSAGTGFQETQYF | TGCAGCGCCGGGACAGGGTTCCAAGAGACCCAGTACTTC | TRBJ2-5 | TRBD1 | many | TRBV29-1 | 13
CASSRLVSQANTGELFF | TGTGCCAGCAGCCGCTTGGTATCACAGGCGAACACCGGGGAGCTGTTTTTT | TRBJ2-2 | NA | many | TRBV5-6 | 17
CASSLTKQGGDDTQYF | TGTGCCAGCAGCTTGACTAAACAGGGGGGAGACGATACGCAGTATTTT | TRBJ2-3 | TRBD1 | many | TRBV5-6 | 16
CASSQVLDEKLFF | TGCGCCAGCAGCCAAGTTCTAGATGAAAAACTGTTTTTT | TRBJ1-4 | NA | NA | TRBV4-1 | 13
CASSPVRQIGSPLHF | TGTGCCAGCAGTCCCGTCCGACAGATAGGTTCACCCCTCCACTTT | TRBJ1-6 | NA | many | TRBV6-2/TRBV6-3 | 15
CASSYSTGDNQPQHF | TGTGCCAGCAGTTACTCGACCGGGGATAATCAGCCCCAGCATTTT | TRBJ1-5 | NA | many | TRBV6-6 | 15
CASSQERAAGKDYTF | TGCGCCAGCAGCCAAGAAAGGGCGGCAGGGAAGGACTACACCTTC | TRBJ1-2 | NA | few | TRBV4-1 | 15
CASSNTRTSGTNEQFF | TGTGCCAGCAGCAATACGAGGACTAGCGGAACCAATGAGCAGTTCTTC | TRBJ2-1 | TRBD2 | many | TRBV7-3 | 16
CASSITSRTDTQYF | TGTGCCAGCAGCATAACGTCTCGTACAGATACGCAGTATTTT | TRBJ2-3 | NA | many | TRBV7-8 | 14
CASSLVEGSNEQFF | TGTGCCAGCAGCTTGGTCGAAGGGAGCAATGAGCAGTTCTTC | TRBJ2-1 | NA | many | TRBV7-9 | 14
CASSSGPREQFF | TGTGCCAGCAGTTCCGGGCCCCGTGAGCAGTTCTTC | TRBJ2-1 | NA | many | TRBV12-3/TRBV12-4 | 12
CASSFEVGEKLFF | TGTGCCAGCAGTTTTGAGGTGGGCGAAAAACTGTTTTTT | TRBJ1-4 | NA | many | TRBV27 | 13
CASTNGTRNTEAFF | TGTGCCTCGACAAACGGGACACGGAACACTGAAGCTTTCTTT | TRBJ1-1 | NA | many | TRBV30 | 14